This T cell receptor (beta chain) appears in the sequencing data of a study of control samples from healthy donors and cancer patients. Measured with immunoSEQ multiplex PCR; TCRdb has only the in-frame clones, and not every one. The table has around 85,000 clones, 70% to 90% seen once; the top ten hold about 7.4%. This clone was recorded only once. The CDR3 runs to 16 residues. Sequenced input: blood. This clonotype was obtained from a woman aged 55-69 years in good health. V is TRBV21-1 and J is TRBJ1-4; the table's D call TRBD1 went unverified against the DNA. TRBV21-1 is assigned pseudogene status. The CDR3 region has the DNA TGTGCCAGCAGCTTACAGAGGGACAGGGGCCGGGAAAAACTGTTTTTT. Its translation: CASSLQRDRGREKLFF.